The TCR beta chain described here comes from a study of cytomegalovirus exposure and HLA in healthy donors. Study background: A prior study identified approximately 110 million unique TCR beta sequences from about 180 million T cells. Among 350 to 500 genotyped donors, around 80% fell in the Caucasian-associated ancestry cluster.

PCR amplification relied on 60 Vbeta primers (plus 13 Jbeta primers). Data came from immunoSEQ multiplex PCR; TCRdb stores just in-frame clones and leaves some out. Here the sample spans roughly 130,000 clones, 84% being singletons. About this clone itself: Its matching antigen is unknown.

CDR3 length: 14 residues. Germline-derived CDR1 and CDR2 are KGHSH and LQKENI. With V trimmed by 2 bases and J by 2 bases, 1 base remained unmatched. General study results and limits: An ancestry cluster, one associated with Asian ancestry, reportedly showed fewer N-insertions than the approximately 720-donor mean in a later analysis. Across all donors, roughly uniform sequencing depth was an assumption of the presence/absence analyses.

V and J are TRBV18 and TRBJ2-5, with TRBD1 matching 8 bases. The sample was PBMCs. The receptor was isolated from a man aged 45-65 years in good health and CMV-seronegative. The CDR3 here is CASSPRQGQETQYF. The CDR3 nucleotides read TGTGCCAGCTCACCAAGACAGGGGCAAGAGACCCAGTACTTC. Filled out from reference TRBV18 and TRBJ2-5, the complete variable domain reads NAGVMQNPRHLVRRRGQEARLRCSPMKGHSHVYWYRQLPEEGLKFMVYLQKENIIDESGMPKERFSAEFPKEGPSILRIQQVVRGDSAAYFCASSPRQGQETQYFGPGTRLLVL.